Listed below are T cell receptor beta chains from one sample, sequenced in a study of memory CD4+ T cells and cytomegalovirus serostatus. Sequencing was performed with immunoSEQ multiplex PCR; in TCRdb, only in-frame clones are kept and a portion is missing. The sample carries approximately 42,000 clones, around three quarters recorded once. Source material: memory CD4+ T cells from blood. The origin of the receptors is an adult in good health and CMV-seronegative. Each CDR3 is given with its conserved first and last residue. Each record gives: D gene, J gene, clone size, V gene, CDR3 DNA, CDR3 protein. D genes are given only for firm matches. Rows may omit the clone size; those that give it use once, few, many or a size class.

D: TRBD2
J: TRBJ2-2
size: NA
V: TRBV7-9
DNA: TGTGCCAGCAGTTCGGGGACTAGCGGAAACACCGGGGAGCTGTTTTTT
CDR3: CASSSGTSGNTGELFF

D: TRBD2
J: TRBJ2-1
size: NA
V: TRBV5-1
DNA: TGCGCCAGCAGCACTAGCGGAAGCTCCTACAATGAGCAGTTCTTC
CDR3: CASSTSGSSYNEQFF

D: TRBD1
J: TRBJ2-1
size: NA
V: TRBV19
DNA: TGTGCCAGTAGAGGGACAGGTGCAAGCTCCTACAATGAGCAGTTCTTC
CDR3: CASRGTGASSYNEQFF

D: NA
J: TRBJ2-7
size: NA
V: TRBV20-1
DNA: TGCAGTGCTGAGACAGAGTACGAGCAGTACTTC
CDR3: CSAETEYEQYF

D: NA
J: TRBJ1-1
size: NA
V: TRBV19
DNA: TGTGCCAGTAGTATTTTAGGGGACATGAACACTGAAGCTTTCTTT
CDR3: CASSILGDMNTEAFF

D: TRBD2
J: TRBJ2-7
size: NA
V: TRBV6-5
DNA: TGTGCCAGCGATCCTGGGGGAGGGCCGCAGTACTTC
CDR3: CASDPGGGPQYF

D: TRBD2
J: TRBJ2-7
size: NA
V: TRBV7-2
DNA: TGTGCCAGCAGCTTAGCGGCGACTAGCGGGACCTACGAGCAGTACTTC
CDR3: CASSLAATSGTYEQYF

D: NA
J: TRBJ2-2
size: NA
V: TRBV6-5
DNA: TGTGCCAGCGGTGGGGCGGCCAGAGGGGAGCTGTTTTTT
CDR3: CASGGAARGELFF

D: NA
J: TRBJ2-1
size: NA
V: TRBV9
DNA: TGTGCCAGCAGCGTCGGTGGGTCCAATGAGCAGTTCTTC
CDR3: CASSVGGSNEQFF

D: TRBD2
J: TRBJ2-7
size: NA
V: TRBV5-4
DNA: TGTGCCAGCAGCCGAGGACTAGCGGACTACGAGCAGTACTTC
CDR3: CASSRGLADYEQYF

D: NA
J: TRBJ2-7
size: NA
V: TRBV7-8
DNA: TGTGCCAGCAGCTTAGGGATTGACTACGAGCAGTACTTC
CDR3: CASSLGIDYEQYF

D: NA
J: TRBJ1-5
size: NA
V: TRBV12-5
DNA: TGTGCTAGTGGGTCAGGTCAGCCCCAGCATTTT
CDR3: CASGSGQPQHF

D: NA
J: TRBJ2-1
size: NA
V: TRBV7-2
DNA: TGTGCCAGCAGCTTAAGGGGTGGGCTGCAATCCTACAATGAGCAGTTCTTC
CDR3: CASSLRGGLQSYNEQFF

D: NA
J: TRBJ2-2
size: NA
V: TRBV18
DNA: TGTGCCAGCTCAGAACAGTCGAACACCGGGGAGCTGTTTTTT
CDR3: CASSEQSNTGELFF

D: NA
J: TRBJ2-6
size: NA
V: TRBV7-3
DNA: TGTGCCAGCAGCTTAGGTAGTGGTGGGGCCAACGTCCTGACTTTC
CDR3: CASSLGSGGANVLTF

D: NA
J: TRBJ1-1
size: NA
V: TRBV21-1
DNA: TGTGCCAGCAGCAAGGAGCTGAACACTGAAGCTTTCTTT
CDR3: CASSKELNTEAFF

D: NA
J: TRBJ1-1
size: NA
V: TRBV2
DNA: TGTGCCAGCAATAAAGTACTGAACACTGAAGCTTTCTTT
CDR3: CASNKVLNTEAFF

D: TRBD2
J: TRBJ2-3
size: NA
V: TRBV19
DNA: TGTGCCAGTAGTACCCGGACTAGCGGGAGTATCGGTACGCAGTATTTT
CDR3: CASSTRTSGSIGTQYF

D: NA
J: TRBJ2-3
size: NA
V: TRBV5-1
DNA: TGCGCCAGCAGCTTCGGGGCCAGGGCTAGCACAGATACGCAGTATTTT
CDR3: CASSFGARASTDTQYF

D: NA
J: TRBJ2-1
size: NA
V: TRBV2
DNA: TGTGCCAGCAGTGAGAAACTAGTAGGGAATGAGCAGTTCTTC
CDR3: CASSEKLVGNEQFF

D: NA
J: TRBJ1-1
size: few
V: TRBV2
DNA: TGTGCCAGCGGCAGTAAATCCTCAGCGGACACTGAAGCTTTCTTT
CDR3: CASGSKSSADTEAFF

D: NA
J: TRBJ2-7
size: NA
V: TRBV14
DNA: TGTGCCAGCAGCCATTCCGACAGGCCTTCAAAGTACTTC
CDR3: CASSHSDRPSKYF

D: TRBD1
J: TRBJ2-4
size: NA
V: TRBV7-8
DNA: TGTGCCAGCAGCTTAGACGACAGGGGAGCCAAAAACATTCAGTACTTC
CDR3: CASSLDDRGAKNIQYF

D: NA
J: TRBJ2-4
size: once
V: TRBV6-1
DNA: TGTGCCAGCAGTGAAGGCTCCAGCCTCCTAGCCAAAAACATTCAGTACTTC
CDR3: CASSEGSSLLAKNIQYF

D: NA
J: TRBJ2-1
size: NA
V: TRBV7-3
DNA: TGTGCCAGCAGCCGCGCCGGGGTCCGTCGGGATGAGCAGTTCTTC
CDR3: CASSRAGVRRDEQFF

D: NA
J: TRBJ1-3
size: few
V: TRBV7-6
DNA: TGTGCCAGCAGCTTAGGGGCAGAAGGAAACACCATATATTTT
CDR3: CASSLGAEGNTIYF

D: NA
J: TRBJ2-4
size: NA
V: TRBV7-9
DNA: TGTGCCAGCAGCCCTAGGGGTGGGAACCTAGCCAAAAACATTCAGTACTTC
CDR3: CASSPRGGNLAKNIQYF

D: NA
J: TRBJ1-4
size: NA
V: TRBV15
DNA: TGTGCCACCAGCAGAGATGGGGGAATGGCTAATGAAAAACTGTTTTTT
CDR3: CATSRDGGMANEKLFF

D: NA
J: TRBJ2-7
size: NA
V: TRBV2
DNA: TGTGCCAGCAGCGTCCGGGACACCGCCTACGAGCAGTACTTC
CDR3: CASSVRDTAYEQYF

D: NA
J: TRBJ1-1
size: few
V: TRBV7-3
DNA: TGTGCCAGCAGCTTAACGCCCGGTCCGAACACTGAAGCTTTCTTT
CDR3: CASSLTPGPNTEAFF

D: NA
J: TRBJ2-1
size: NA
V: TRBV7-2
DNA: TGTGCCAGCAGCTTGGGGCCGGTCTCCTACAATGAGCAGTTCTTC
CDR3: CASSLGPVSYNEQFF

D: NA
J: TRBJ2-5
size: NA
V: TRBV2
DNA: TGTGCCAGCAAGGACTCCAGAGGGCAAGAGACCCAGTACTTC
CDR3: CASKDSRGQETQYF

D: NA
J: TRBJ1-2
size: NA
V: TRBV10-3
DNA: TGTGCCATCAGTGAAAAGGAGGACTATGGCTACACCTTC
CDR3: CAISEKEDYGYTF

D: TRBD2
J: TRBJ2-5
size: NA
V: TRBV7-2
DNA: TGTGCCAGCAGCTTAGCCCTACTAGCGGGAGGGCAAGAGACCCAGTACTTC
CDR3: CASSLALLAGGQETQYF

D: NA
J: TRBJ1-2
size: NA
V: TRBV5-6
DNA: TGTGCCAGCAGGGGAGGGACTATTCGCTACACCTTC
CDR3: CASRGGTIRYTF

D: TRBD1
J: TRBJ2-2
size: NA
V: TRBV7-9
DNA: TGTGCCAGCAGCCAAATCAACAGGGGGCGCCGGACCGGGGAGCTGTTTTTT
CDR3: CASSQINRGRRTGELFF

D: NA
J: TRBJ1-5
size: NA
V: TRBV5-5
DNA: TGTGCCAGCAGCTTGGACAGCAATCAGCCCCAGCATTTT
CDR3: CASSLDSNQPQHF

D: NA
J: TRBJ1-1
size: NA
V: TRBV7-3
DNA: TGTGCCAGCAGCTTTCACATGAACACTGAAGCTTTCTTT
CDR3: CASSFHMNTEAFF

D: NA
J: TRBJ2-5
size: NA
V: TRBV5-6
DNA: TGTGCCAGCAAAAAGCGAACCCTAGAGACCCAGTACTTC
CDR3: CASKKRTLETQYF

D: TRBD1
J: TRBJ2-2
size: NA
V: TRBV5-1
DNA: TGCGCCAGCACCCTACAGGGGGCGCCTACCGGGGAGCTGTTTTTT
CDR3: CASTLQGAPTGELFF

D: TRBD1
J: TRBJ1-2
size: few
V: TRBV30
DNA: TGTGCCTGGGGGAACAGGGGGTTGCGTGGCTACACCTTC
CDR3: CAWGNRGLRGYTF

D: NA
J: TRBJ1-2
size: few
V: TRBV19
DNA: TGTGCCAGTAGGAGCGGGACGGACTATGGCTACACCTTC
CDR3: CASRSGTDYGYTF

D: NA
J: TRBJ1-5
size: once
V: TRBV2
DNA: TGTGCCAGCACGTCGCAGGGAGTAAATCAGCCCCAGCATTTT
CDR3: CASTSQGVNQPQHF

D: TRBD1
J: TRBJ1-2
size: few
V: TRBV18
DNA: TGTGCCAGCTCACCACAACCGGGACAGGGGAGTGGCTACACCTTC
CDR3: CASSPQPGQGSGYTF

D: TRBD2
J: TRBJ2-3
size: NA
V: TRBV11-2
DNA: TGTGCCAGCAGCTCAGGAACTAGCGGGATCACAGATACGCAGTATTTT
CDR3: CASSSGTSGITDTQYF

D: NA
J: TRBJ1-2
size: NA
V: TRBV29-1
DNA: TGCGGTTCTGAGGGGGAAACTGGCTACACCTTC
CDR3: CGSEGETGYTF

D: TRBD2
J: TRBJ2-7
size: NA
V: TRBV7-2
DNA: TGTGCCAGCAGCCCGACTAGCGTCCACGAGCAGTACTTC
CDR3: CASSPTSVHEQYF

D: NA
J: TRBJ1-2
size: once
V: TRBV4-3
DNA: TGCGCCAGCAGCCCCGCGTCCGGGACGAGAGCTAACTATGGCTACACCTTC
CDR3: CASSPASGTRANYGYTF

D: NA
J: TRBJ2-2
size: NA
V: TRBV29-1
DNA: TGCAGCGTTGAAGATCGAAATTCATTCACCGGGGAGCTGTTTTTT
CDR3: CSVEDRNSFTGELFF

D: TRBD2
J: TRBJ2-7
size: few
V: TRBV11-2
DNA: TGTGCCAGCAGAACTTCTAGCGGGAGGTACCACTACGAGCAGTACTTC
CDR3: CASRTSSGRYHYEQYF

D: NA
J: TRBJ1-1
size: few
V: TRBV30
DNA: TGTGCCGTTAAGGAGTTGAAGGGGAACACTGAAGCTTTCTTT
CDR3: CAVKELKGNTEAFF

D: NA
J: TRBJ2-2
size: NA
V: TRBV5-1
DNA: TGCGCCAGCAGCGTCAGGGAGCCGAACACCGGGGAGCTGTTTTTT
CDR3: CASSVREPNTGELFF

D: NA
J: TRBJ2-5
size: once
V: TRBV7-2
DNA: TGTGCCAGCAGCTTAACGAGGGACCAAGAGACCCAGTACTTC
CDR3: CASSLTRDQETQYF

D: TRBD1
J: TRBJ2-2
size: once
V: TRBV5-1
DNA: TGCGCCAGCAGCCCGTACAGGGGGCGGGACACCGGGGAGCTGTTTTTT
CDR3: CASSPYRGRDTGELFF

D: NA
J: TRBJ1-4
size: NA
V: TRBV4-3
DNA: TGCGCCAGCAGCCAAGAAGGGCCCCCAAGCCGGGAAAAACTGTTTTTT
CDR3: CASSQEGPPSREKLFF

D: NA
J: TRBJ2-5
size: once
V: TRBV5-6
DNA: TGTGCCAGCAGCTTCGGATTAGAGACCCAGTACTTC
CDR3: CASSFGLETQYF

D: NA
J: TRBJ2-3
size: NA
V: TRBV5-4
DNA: TGTGCCAGCAGTTCCTCGTCAGGGGGCACAGATACGCAGTATTTT
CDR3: CASSSSSGGTDTQYF

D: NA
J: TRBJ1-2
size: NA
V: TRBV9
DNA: TGTGCCAGCAGCGGAGGAGGGTCCAGGAACTATGGCTACACCTTC
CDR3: CASSGGGSRNYGYTF